This TCR beta chain comes out of a study of cytomegalovirus exposure and HLA in healthy donors. Study-level points and caveats: In an earlier analysis, productive rearrangement rates for most beta V segments clustered near 87% or 30%.

Remarks on this clone: The antigen remains undetermined.

PCR primers comprised 60 Vbeta and 13 Jbeta primers. Generated by immunoSEQ multiplex PCR, the TCRdb table keeps only in-frame clones and is missing some. The profile shows roughly 140,000 clones, around 80% of them singletons. The CDR3 sequence is 17 residues long. Losses at the gene ends were 4 bases for V and 5 bases for J; bases not matched to a gene: 14. Germline V lookup: CDR1 LGHNA, CDR2 YSLEER. The chain joins TRBV4-3 to TRBJ2-5; 9 bases are shared with TRBD2. The sequencing sample was made of PBMCs. This sequence was found in a man aged 18 to 35 in good health and CMV-seronegative. The CDR3, as DNA: TGCGCCAGCAGCCGCCTAACTTTAGCGGGAGTGGGGGAGACCCAGTACTTC. The encoded protein is CASSRLTLAGVGETQYF.